This is a list of T cell receptor beta chains from one sample in a study of T cell responses to AZD1222 COVID-19 vaccine. Some clones are missing from TCRdb's copy, which holds only in-frame ones; the method was immunoSEQ multiplex PCR. Here the sample spans some 110,000 clones, roughly 90% being singletons. The specimen was peripheral blood, collected on day 0 of AZD1222 vaccination. All receptors come from an adult in good health. Both conserved end residues are part of each CDR3. D genes are given only for firm matches. Some rows mark clone size as missing; the rest say once, few, many or name a class of expanded clone.

v_gene: TRBV20-1; j_gene: TRBJ1-2; d_gene: .; abundance: .; CDR3nt: TGCAGTGCTAGTCGAGGGAACTATGGCTACACCTTC; CDR3aa: CSASRGNYGYTF
v_gene: TRBV7-9; j_gene: TRBJ2-5; d_gene: .; abundance: .; CDR3nt: TGTGCCAGCAGCTCTCAGGGTCCGCTAGTTGGGACCCAGTACTTC; CDR3aa: CASSSQGPLVGTQYF
v_gene: TRBV7-3; j_gene: TRBJ2-3; d_gene: TRBD2; abundance: .; CDR3nt: TGTGCCAGCAGCTTAACGTCTGGGGGGGCAGATACGCAGTATTTT; CDR3aa: CASSLTSGGADTQYF
v_gene: TRBV6-5; j_gene: TRBJ2-1; d_gene: .; abundance: .; CDR3nt: TGTGCCAGCAGTTACCTGGACAGATACAATGAGCAGTTCTTC; CDR3aa: CASSYLDRYNEQFF
v_gene: TRBV27; j_gene: TRBJ2-5; d_gene: .; abundance: few; CDR3nt: TGTGCCAGCAGTTTAAGAATTCAAGAGACCCAGTACTTC; CDR3aa: CASSLRIQETQYF
v_gene: TRBV6-5; j_gene: TRBJ2-3; d_gene: TRBD2; abundance: .; CDR3nt: TGTGCCAGCAGAAGGACTAGACGGGGAGATACGCAGTATTTT; CDR3aa: CASRRTRRGDTQYF
v_gene: TRBV7-9; j_gene: TRBJ2-5; d_gene: .; abundance: few; CDR3nt: TGTGCCGGCCTCCGAGCGGGCCAAGAGACCCAGTACTTC; CDR3aa: CAGLRAGQETQYF
v_gene: TRBV7-2; j_gene: TRBJ2-1; d_gene: .; abundance: few; CDR3nt: TGTGCCAGCAGCCAGGGGGCGGGGGCAGAGCAGTTCTTC; CDR3aa: CASSQGAGAEQFF
v_gene: TRBV7-3; j_gene: TRBJ2-2; d_gene: .; abundance: .; CDR3nt: TGTGCCAGCAGCTTAAATGGGGGACCAAACACCGGGGAGCTGTTTTTT; CDR3aa: CASSLNGGPNTGELFF
v_gene: TRBV15; j_gene: TRBJ2-7; d_gene: .; abundance: .; CDR3nt: TGTGCCACCAGCAGAGTGGGTTCCGCTGACAGCTCCTACGAGCAGTACTTC; CDR3aa: CATSRVGSADSSYEQYF
v_gene: TRBV5-1; j_gene: TRBJ2-3; d_gene: TRBD1; abundance: .; CDR3nt: TGCGCCAGCAGCATAGGGACAGGCACAGATACGCAGTATTTT; CDR3aa: CASSIGTGTDTQYF
v_gene: TRBV6-5; j_gene: TRBJ1-5; d_gene: TRBD1; abundance: .; CDR3nt: TGTGCCAGCAGACCCCCAGGGGGCCCTCAGCCCCAGCATTTT; CDR3aa: CASRPPGGPQPQHF
v_gene: TRBV4-1; j_gene: TRBJ2-7; d_gene: .; abundance: .; CDR3nt: TGCGCCAGCAGCACCTGGGCGGGTGAAACCTACGAGCAGTACTTC; CDR3aa: CASSTWAGETYEQYF
v_gene: TRBV19; j_gene: TRBJ2-5; d_gene: .; abundance: .; CDR3nt: TGTGCCAGTAGCCGGGAAAAGGGGCAAGAGACCCAGTACTTC; CDR3aa: CASSREKGQETQYF
v_gene: TRBV19; j_gene: TRBJ1-4; d_gene: .; abundance: .; CDR3nt: TGTGCCAGTAGCGAAGACAGAAGAAATGAAAAACTGTTTTTT; CDR3aa: CASSEDRRNEKLFF
v_gene: TRBV18; j_gene: TRBJ2-3; d_gene: .; abundance: .; CDR3nt: TGTGCCAGCTCAACGTTTGATAACACAGATACGCAGTATTTT; CDR3aa: CASSTFDNTDTQYF
v_gene: TRBV6-2/TRBV6-3; j_gene: TRBJ1-1; d_gene: .; abundance: .; CDR3nt: TGTGCCAGCAGTCCACACATGGCGAACACTGAAGCTTTCTTT; CDR3aa: CASSPHMANTEAFF
v_gene: TRBV30; j_gene: TRBJ2-3; d_gene: .; abundance: .; CDR3nt: TGTGCCTGGTGCGACAGGCCCAGCACAGATACGCAGTATTTT; CDR3aa: CAWCDRPSTDTQYF
v_gene: TRBV4-1; j_gene: TRBJ2-7; d_gene: TRBD1; abundance: once; CDR3nt: TGCGCCAGCAGCCTGGGACAGACTTACTACGAGCAGTACTTC; CDR3aa: CASSLGQTYYEQYF
v_gene: TRBV7-8; j_gene: TRBJ2-7; d_gene: .; abundance: .; CDR3nt: TGTGCCAGCAGCGCCACGGGGCTGGGGGAGCAGTACTTC; CDR3aa: CASSATGLGEQYF
v_gene: TRBV2; j_gene: TRBJ1-5; d_gene: .; abundance: .; CDR3nt: TGTGCCAGCAGTGAAGTTCAGGGAGTTGTGAGCAATCAGCCCCAGCATTTT; CDR3aa: CASSEVQGVVSNQPQHF
v_gene: TRBV7-3; j_gene: TRBJ2-7; d_gene: TRBD2; abundance: .; CDR3nt: TGTGCCAGCAGCTTAACTAGCGGGAGGGTAAACGAGCAGTACTTC; CDR3aa: CASSLTSGRVNEQYF
v_gene: TRBV19; j_gene: TRBJ1-2; d_gene: .; abundance: .; CDR3nt: TGTGCCAGTAGTATAGAGGCAGGGGACGGCTACACCTTC; CDR3aa: CASSIEAGDGYTF
v_gene: TRBV18; j_gene: TRBJ2-2; d_gene: .; abundance: .; CDR3nt: TGTGCCAGCTCATCGTTCGGTGGGGAGCTGTTTTTT; CDR3aa: CASSSFGGELFF
v_gene: TRBV2; j_gene: TRBJ1-1; d_gene: .; abundance: .; CDR3nt: TGTGCCAGCAGTGGACGGGGGGCTGGAACTGAAGCTTTCTTT; CDR3aa: CASSGRGAGTEAFF
v_gene: TRBV20-1; j_gene: TRBJ2-5; d_gene: .; abundance: once; CDR3nt: TGCAGTGCTAATGATAGGCGGGAGACCCAGTACTTC; CDR3aa: CSANDRRETQYF
v_gene: TRBV3-1/TRBV3-2; j_gene: TRBJ2-5; d_gene: .; abundance: .; CDR3nt: TGTGCCAGCAGCCAACTGGGCAGGGGGAGGGAGACCCAGTACTTC; CDR3aa: CASSQLGRGRETQYF
v_gene: TRBV12-3/TRBV12-4; j_gene: TRBJ2-1; d_gene: .; abundance: .; CDR3nt: TGTGCCAGCAGTTTAGCGTCCAATGAGCAGTTCTTC; CDR3aa: CASSLASNEQFF
v_gene: TRBV2; j_gene: TRBJ1-2; d_gene: .; abundance: .; CDR3nt: TGTGCCAGCAGTGACCCGGCAGGGGTAGGGTATGGCTACACCTTC; CDR3aa: CASSDPAGVGYGYTF
v_gene: TRBV6-1; j_gene: TRBJ1-2; d_gene: .; abundance: .; CDR3nt: TGTGCCAGCAGTGAAGTGAACAGAGCCTATGGCTACACCTTC; CDR3aa: CASSEVNRAYGYTF
v_gene: TRBV5-1; j_gene: TRBJ1-4; d_gene: TRBD1; abundance: .; CDR3nt: TGCGCCAGCAGCATGACAGGGGAGGTGCGGGAAAAACTGTTTTTT; CDR3aa: CASSMTGEVREKLFF
v_gene: TRBV5-4; j_gene: TRBJ1-5; d_gene: TRBD1; abundance: .; CDR3nt: TGTGCCAGCAGCTGGCGGACAGGGGGCTGTCAGCCCCAGCATTTT; CDR3aa: CASSWRTGGCQPQHF
v_gene: TRBV7-3; j_gene: TRBJ2-5; d_gene: TRBD1; abundance: .; CDR3nt: TGTGCCAGCAGCTTAAATGGACAGGGAAGGGAGACCCAGTACTTC; CDR3aa: CASSLNGQGRETQYF
v_gene: TRBV12-5; j_gene: TRBJ1-1; d_gene: .; abundance: .; CDR3nt: TGTGCTAGTGGTTTGATAAGGGGGGCCTCTGAAGCTTTCTTT; CDR3aa: CASGLIRGASEAFF
v_gene: TRBV5-1; j_gene: TRBJ2-3; d_gene: .; abundance: .; CDR3nt: TGCGCCAGCAGCCCAACCCTGGGAGATACGCAGTATTTT; CDR3aa: CASSPTLGDTQYF
v_gene: TRBV2; j_gene: TRBJ1-5; d_gene: .; abundance: .; CDR3nt: TGTGCCAGCACGTACACTGTAAATCAGCCCCAGCATTTT; CDR3aa: CASTYTVNQPQHF
v_gene: TRBV6-2/TRBV6-3; j_gene: TRBJ2-7; d_gene: .; abundance: .; CDR3nt: TGTGCCAGCAGTACCCCCCCGGGGGAGCAGTACTTC; CDR3aa: CASSTPPGEQYF
v_gene: TRBV9; j_gene: TRBJ2-3; d_gene: .; abundance: once; CDR3nt: TGTGCCAGCAGCGTAGCGGGGGTTAGGGCAGATACGCAGTATTTT; CDR3aa: CASSVAGVRADTQYF
v_gene: TRBV20-1; j_gene: TRBJ1-4; d_gene: .; abundance: .; CDR3nt: TGCAGTGCTAGTCCCCTGGGGCGACTAAATGAAAAACTGTTTTTT; CDR3aa: CSASPLGRLNEKLFF
v_gene: TRBV2; j_gene: TRBJ2-2; d_gene: TRBD1; abundance: .; CDR3nt: TGTGCCAGCCACAGTCGGACAGGGTCGTTCGGGGAGCTGTTTTTT; CDR3aa: CASHSRTGSFGELFF
v_gene: TRBV28; j_gene: TRBJ1-5; d_gene: .; abundance: .; CDR3nt: TGTGCCAGCAGTCTTATCGGTATTTACCAGCCCCAGCATTTT; CDR3aa: CASSLIGIYQPQHF
v_gene: TRBV6-2/TRBV6-3; j_gene: TRBJ2-7; d_gene: TRBD1; abundance: .; CDR3nt: TGTGCCAGCAGTCAGGGGGCTTCCCCCTACGAGCAGTACTTC; CDR3aa: CASSQGASPYEQYF
v_gene: TRBV19; j_gene: TRBJ2-3; d_gene: .; abundance: .; CDR3nt: TGTGCCAGTGCGACCACAGATACGCAGTATTTT; CDR3aa: CASATTDTQYF
v_gene: TRBV7-6; j_gene: TRBJ2-5; d_gene: .; abundance: .; CDR3nt: TGTGCCAGCAGCTTAGCTGCCGCGGCGTACCAAGAGACCCAGTACTTC; CDR3aa: CASSLAAAAYQETQYF
v_gene: TRBV25-1; j_gene: TRBJ2-4; d_gene: .; abundance: .; CDR3nt: TGTGCCAGCAGTGAATATATTCAAGGGTCGCATCGGTACTTC; CDR3aa: CASSEYIQGSHRYF
v_gene: TRBV6-2/TRBV6-3; j_gene: TRBJ1-4; d_gene: TRBD1; abundance: .; CDR3nt: TGTGCCAGCAGTTGGGGACAGACTACAACTAATGAAAAACTGTTTTTT; CDR3aa: CASSWGQTTTNEKLFF
v_gene: TRBV3-1/TRBV3-2; j_gene: TRBJ1-2; d_gene: TRBD1; abundance: .; CDR3nt: TGTGCCAGCAGCCAAGATAGGGGGCGGGGCTATGGCTACACCTTC; CDR3aa: CASSQDRGRGYGYTF
v_gene: TRBV19; j_gene: TRBJ2-7; d_gene: TRBD1; abundance: .; CDR3nt: TGTGCCAGTAAGGCCGGGACAGGGGGCTACGAGCAGTACTTC; CDR3aa: CASKAGTGGYEQYF
v_gene: TRBV24-1; j_gene: TRBJ2-3; d_gene: TRBD2; abundance: .; CDR3nt: TGTGCCACCAGTGGCGGACTAGCGGGAACTAGCACAGATACGCAGTATTTT; CDR3aa: CATSGGLAGTSTDTQYF
v_gene: TRBV15; j_gene: TRBJ1-5; d_gene: TRBD1; abundance: .; CDR3nt: TGTGCCACCAGCACTAGGACAGGACCTTTCCATAGCAATCAGCCCCAGCATTTT; CDR3aa: CATSTRTGPFHSNQPQHF
v_gene: TRBV11-3; j_gene: TRBJ2-3; d_gene: .; abundance: .; CDR3nt: TGTGCCAGCAGCTTAGACAGCTCAGATACGCAGTATTTT; CDR3aa: CASSLDSSDTQYF